The clone carrying this T cell receptor (beta chain) was counted once. This record comes from a study of blood T cell repertoires in COVID-19. The method was immunoSEQ multiplex PCR; TCRdb's version includes in-frame clones alone and lacks a portion of them. The repertoire consists of over 130,000 clones, with over 60% occurring once and the leading ten covering about 2.9%. Trimming removed 2 bases from V and 6 bases from J, with 17 bases in between. The CDR3 is 17 amino acids. Germline V gives CDR1 KGHSH, CDR2 LQKENI. This TCR was recovered from a woman aged 45-65 years who had recovered from COVID-19. The chain recombines TRBV18 with TRBJ1-6; possibly TRBD1 for D (5 bases). Sequenced: PBMCs or T cells enriched from blood (not recorded which). The CDR3 loop is CASSPGLKGKFNSPLHF. The CDR3 DNA follows: TGTGCCAGCTCACCAGGGCTAAAGGGGAAGTTTAATTCACCCCTCCACTTT. Looking up the rest from reference TRBV18 and TRBJ1-6 gives the full variable domain: NAGVMQNPRHLVRRRGQEARLRCSPMKGHSHVYWYRQLPEEGLKFMVYLQKENIIDESGMPKERFSAEFPKEGPSILRIQQVVRGDSAAYFCASSPGLKGKFNSPLHFGNGTRLTVT.